This T cell receptor (beta chain) was retrieved from a study of T-cell memory formation after mild COVID-19. This clonotype was recorded a few times. TCRdb redid the calling of the 5' RACE reads with MiXCR, one entry per CDR3 protein. The sample has 530,000 or so distinct CDR3 sequences, approximately 15% seen once. The sequencing sample was made of PBMCs or a T cell subset sorted from them (not recorded which). This clonotype was sampled from an adult woman who had mild COVID-19 (a few samples of this study predate the infection). Cell type and time point are not known.

The CDR3 DNA reads as TGTGCCACCAGTGATCCCGGGACTAGCACCGGGGAGCTGTTTTTT. This codes for CATSDPGTSTGELFF. V usage is TRBV24-1 and J usage is TRBJ2-2; TRBD2 aligns across 8 bases. V shed 3 bases and J 4 bases; nucleotides not matched to a gene: 3. Germline V gene sequence: CDR1 KGHDR, CDR2 SFDVKD. This CDR3 contains 15 residues.